The 10 T cell receptor beta chains given below trace back to one sample, sequenced in a study of shared clonotypes between healthy human individuals. The assay was immunoSEQ multiplex PCR, and TCRdb's table has in-frame clones only and misses some. This table holds about 680,000 clones, 92% found once. CD45RO-negative CD8 cells positively selected for CCR7 made up the naive population, which excluded terminally differentiated effector memory CD45RA+ cells. The sequenced sample consisted of naive CD8+ T cells sorted from blood. The origin of the receptors is a man under 40 in good health.

As to this clone: This specimen includes other DNA sequences encoding the same CDR3. The CDR3 loop is CASSVGTDYGYTF. The CDR3 DNA is TGTGCCAGCAGCGTAGGGACAGACTATGGCTACACCTTC. The chain links TRBV9 to TRBJ1-2; D perhaps matches TRBD1 (6 bases). Trimming took 0 bases from V and 3 from J, leaving 6 bases between them. The CDR3 loop spans 13 amino acids. Germline loops: CDR1 SGDLS, CDR2 YYNGEE.

This rearrangement joins TRBV11-3 to TRBJ2-4; D gene uncertain. V lost 5 bases to trimming and J lost 1 base, with 18 bases between them. The CDR3 extends over 17 amino acids. The V gene's germline CDR1 is SGHNT and CDR2 YENEEA. The CDR3 DNA reads TGTGCCAGCAGCACCCCCTCACAGTCTACGGCCAAAAACATTCAGTACTTC. Translation gives CASSTPSQSTAKNIQYF.

V usage is TRBV6-6 and J usage is TRBJ1-4, with 8 positions matching TRBD1. J gave up 11 bases and V 4 bases, and 12 bases lay outside the gene matches. Germline V lookup: CDR1 MNHNY, CDR2 SVGAGI (reference sequence). The CDR3 is 15 amino acids. The CDR3 nucleotides are TGTGCCAGCAGTTTTTCCCGGGAACAGGGGGAGAAACTGTTTTTT. Amino acids: CASSFSREQGEKLFF.

The gene calls are TRBV7-2 and TRBJ2-1, with D possibly matching TRBD2 (7 bases). CDR1 and CDR2 from the germline V gene are SGHTA and FQGNSA. Trimming shortened V by 10 bases and J by 4 bases, and 14 bases separated the two germline ends. The CDR3 length is 13 residues. This CDR3 reads CATRGAGYNEQFF. The CDR3 nucleotides are TGTGCCACCCGGGGGGCGGGGTACAATGAGCAGTTCTTC.

The chain carries TRBV13 and TRBJ2-5, with D possibly TRBD2 on 6 matching bases. The V and J ends lost 9 bases and 3 bases respectively, with 14 bases between them. CDR1 and CDR2 from the germline V gene are PRHDT and FYEKMQ (reference sequence). This CDR3 is built from 13 residues. CDR3: CASCRWGEETQYF. CDR3 DNA: TGTGCCAGTTGCCGCTGGGGGGAAGAGACCCAGTACTTC.

Worth noting for this clone: Other DNA variants within this sample encode the same CDR3. V usage is TRBV7-9 and J usage is TRBJ2-7, with D possibly called TRBD1 or TRBD2 (5 bases each). Germline-derived CDR1 and CDR2 are SEHNR and FQNEAQ (reference sequence). The CDR3 extends over 13 amino acids. The V and J ends lost 5 bases and 0 bases respectively, with 8 bases between them. This CDR3 reads CASSPRGSYEQYF. The DNA for the CDR3 is TGTGCCAGCAGCCCGAGGGGCTCCTACGAGCAGTACTTC.

The chain combines TRBV29-1 with TRBJ2-7; no firm D call. Germline CDR1 SQVTM, CDR2 ANQGSEA. This CDR3 contains 11 residues. Trimming removed 7 bases from V and 3 bases from J, with 10 bases in between. The CDR3 coding sequence is TGCAGCGGGTGGATCGACTACGAGCAGTACTTC. Its protein is CSGWIDYEQYF.

The genes are TRBV28 and TRBJ2-5, with D possibly being TRBD1 or TRBD2 (5 bases each). Judging by the DNA end, TRBJ2-7 fits better; the J call may be wrong. The CDR3 loop spans 14 amino acids. The germline V gene has CDR1 MDHEN and CDR2 SYDVKM. CDR3 nucleotides: TGTGCCAGCAGTTTGGGGGTCCGGATGGACGAGCAGTACTTC. Translating it yields CASSLGVRMDEQYF.

The chain links TRBV4-1 to TRBJ2-3; TRBD1 is a possible D gene (6 bases). CDR1 and CDR2 (germline): MGHRA, YSYEKL. This CDR3 contains 16 residues. V dropped 0 bases and J dropped 1 base, with 11 bases sitting between them. The DNA for the CDR3 is TGCGCCAGCAGCCAAGATGGGGGCGGAGGCACAGATACGCAGTATTTT. This translates into CASSQDGGGGTDTQYF.

The chain employs TRBV7-9 and TRBJ1-2; weak D call: TRBD1 (6 bases). This CDR3 is 15 amino acids long. V shed 1 base and J shed 2 bases, with 11 bases lying between them. Germline values: CDR1 SEHNR, CDR2 FQNEAQ (reference sequence). In DNA, the CDR3 is TGTGCCAGCAGCTTAGTCATGCAGGGGAACTATGGCTACACCTTC. Its protein product is CASSLVMQGNYGYTF.